This TCR beta chain came from a study of beta chain features in type 1 diabetes. Overall study results and limits: Reduced insertions and increased deletions marked VDJ junctions in type 1 diabetes patients. Among all four CD4+ subsets, Type 1 diabetes patients had TCRB CDR3s that were moderately but significantly shorter. The study left unresolved whether HLA type influences TCRB rearrangement.

Points on this clone: The antigen remains undetermined.

V lost 3 bases to trimming and J lost 3 bases, with 16 bases between them. The CDR3 loop spans 16 amino acids. In germline, CDR1 is SGHTA, CDR2 FQGTGA. Heparinised blood was drawn once per donor, averaging approximately 100 mL. Cells sorted by CD45RO/CCR7/CD25/CD127/CD95/CD27 comprised CD4+ naive, central memory, regulatory and stem cell-like memory cells. Expressed TCRB transcripts got sequenced, as all isolated RNA was reverse transcribed. Only in-frame clones appear in the TCRdb table, and some are missing; sequencing was by immunoSEQ multiplex PCR. The sample carries 680,000 or so clones, around an eighth recorded once.

This sequence joins TRBV7-3 and TRBJ2-3; D is perhaps TRBD1 (7 bases). The clonotype originates from a man between 18 and 29 years old with type 1 diabetes. The sample was naive CD4+ T cells from blood. The CDR3 region is CASSFRGPGGTDTQYF. CDR3 DNA: TGTGCCAGCAGCTTCAGAGGGCCAGGGGGGACAGATACGCAGTATTTT.